Each of the 15 T cell receptor beta chains below was sequenced from the same sample in a study of CD4 T cells in relation to SARS-CoV-2 and coronaviruses. No antigen has been assigned to these receptors. The unexposed donors gave CD4+ T cells in 2011-2018, prior to COVID-19. CD4+ T cells were isolated from the cells after about ten days of culture. Data came from immunoSEQ multiplex PCR; TCRdb stores just in-frame clones and leaves some out. The sample consists of about 19,000 clones, 60% to 85% of them appearing once. Sequencing was performed on CD4+ T cells from PBMCs, cultured in vitro. The receptors originated from a human donor in good health.

This chain uses TRBV11-2 with TRBJ2-5; no clear D gene. The CDR3 is made up of 13 amino acids. Germline CDR1 SGHAT, CDR2 FQNNGV. V lost 3 bases and J 4 bases, leaving 9 bases between the germline ends. For the CDR3, the DNA is TGTGCCAGCAGCTTGGAACCCCCAGAGACCCAGTACTTC. Translation gives CASSLEPPETQYF.

The CDR3 DNA follows: TGCGCCAGCAGCCCCGGACATTACGAGCAGTACTTC. This codes for CASSPGHYEQYF. The rearrangement joins TRBV5-1 to TRBJ2-7; tentative D call: TRBD1 (5 bases). The length of the CDR3 is 12 residues. In germline, CDR1 is SGHRS, CDR2 YFSETQ. Trimming removed 4 bases at V and 4 bases at J, with 9 bases between.

The chain's CDR3 is CASSEALNTEAFF. The CDR3 nucleotides are TGTGCCAGCAGTGAAGCGCTGAACACTGAAGCTTTCTTT. This chain uses TRBV6-1 with TRBJ1-1; D is ambiguous. CDR3 length: 13 residues. The germline CDR1 and CDR2 sequences are MNHNS and SASEGT. Trimming stripped 0 bases from V and 0 bases from J, with 2 bases between.

The V call is TRBV19, the J call TRBJ2-5; D unclear. The CDR3 covers 14 residues. Germline loops: CDR1 LNHDA, CDR2 SQIVND (reference sequence). V lost 3 bases to trimming and J lost 5 bases, with 13 bases between them. CDR3 residues: CASSIPGARETQYF. DNA for the CDR3: TGTGCCAGTAGTATCCCTGGTGCCCGCGAGACCCAGTACTTC.

This clone was counted a single time. CDR3 sequence reads: CASSQDPDYIYEQYF. The CDR3 region has the DNA TGCGCCAGCAGCCAAGATCCTGACTACATTTACGAGCAGTACTTC. The V and J genes are TRBV4-1 and TRBJ2-7; TRBD2 might be the D (5 bases). Trimming cost V 0 bases and J 4 bases, with 13 bases left between them. Germline V lookup: CDR1 MGHRA, CDR2 YSYEKL. This CDR3 region has 15 residues.

The chain combines TRBV11-3 with TRBJ2-1, with D perhaps TRBD2 (6 bases). The CDR3 contains 15 residues. Trimming cost V 1 base and J 9 bases, with 16 bases left between them. Germline V CDR1 and CDR2: SGHNT, YENEEA. The CDR3 reads CASSLGGLAWGEQFF. The CDR3 region has the DNA TGTGCCAGCAGCTTAGGAGGGCTAGCGTGGGGTGAGCAGTTCTTC.

The rearrangement links TRBV18 to TRBJ2-7; 11 nucleotides align to TRBD2. Germline V CDR1 and CDR2: KGHSH, LQKENI. This CDR3 is built from 15 residues. Trimming cost V 2 bases and J 7 bases; bases outside gene matches: 7. In DNA form, the CDR3 reads TGTGCCAGCTCACCAAAGGGGCTAGCGGGAGGTGAGCAGTACTTC. Encoded protein: CASSPKGLAGGEQYF. The full variable domain, its missing parts supplied by reference TRBV18 and TRBJ2-7, is NAGVMQNPRHLVRRRGQEARLRCSPMKGHSHVYWYRQLPEEGLKFMVYLQKENIIDESGMPKERFSAEFPKEGPSILRIQQVVRGDSAAYFCASSPKGLAGGEQYFGPGTRLTVT.

V is TRBV10-2 and J is TRBJ1-2; D is possibly TRBD1 (6 bases). The CDR3 is made up of 13 amino acids. Germline V gene sequence: CDR1 WSHSY, CDR2 SAAADI. V gave up 7 bases and J gave up 7 bases, with 16 bases separating them. This CDR3 is CASTEQGRGGYTF. In DNA, the CDR3 is TGCGCCAGCACTGAACAGGGTAGGGGTGGCTACACCTTC.

This chain links TRBV9 with TRBJ2-1; D remains ambiguous. The CDR3 spans 13 residues. Trimming left V 0 bases short and J 7 bases short, with 8 bases between. CDR1 SGDLS and CDR2 YYNGEE come from the germline V gene. The CDR3 sequence: CASSVGSLNEQFF. DNA of the CDR3: TGTGCCAGCAGCGTAGGATCTCTTAATGAGCAGTTCTTC.

This sequence joins TRBV4-2 and TRBJ2-3, with TRBD2 matching 7 bases. The J segment lost 3 bases and the V segment lost 5 bases, leaving 5 bases of the junction unmatched. Germline assignment: CDR1 LGHNA and CDR2 YNFKEQ. The CDR3 is 14 amino acids. The CDR3 reads CASSITSVTDTQYF. The CDR3 region has the DNA TGTGCCAGCAGCATAACTAGCGTTACAGATACGCAGTATTTT.

The genes are TRBV27 and TRBJ1-6; D not resolved. Trimming took off 6 bases at V and 6 bases at J, with 12 bases between the two ends. The CDR3 has 14 amino acids. Per the germline V gene, CDR1 is MNHEY and CDR2 is SMNVEV (reference sequence). The CDR3 nucleotides are TGTGCCAGCAGACCGGGTCGGACTAATTCACCCCTCCACTTT. This translates into CASRPGRTNSPLHF.

This chain connects TRBV5-1 to TRBJ2-7, with no clear D. CDR1 and CDR2 from the germline V gene are SGHRS and YFSETQ. V shed 2 bases and J shed 2 bases, with 5 bases lying between them. This CDR3 has 12 residues. The chain's CDR3 is CASSLDTYEQYF. The CDR3 coding sequence is TGCGCCAGCAGCTTAGATACCTACGAGCAGTACTTC. Full variable domain (outside the CDR3, taken from reference TRBV5-1 and TRBJ2-7): KAGVTQTPRYLIKTRGQQVTLSCSPISGHRSVSWYQQTPGQGLQFLFEYFSETQRNKGNFPGRFSGRQFSNSRSEMNVSTLELGDSALYLCASSLDTYEQYFGPGTRLTVT.

The rearrangement joins TRBV18 to TRBJ2-1; 10 nucleotides match TRBD2. CDR1 and CDR2 (germline): KGHSH, LQKENI. The CDR3 is 16 amino acids. With 0 bases clipped from V and 10 bases from J, the junction kept 9 bases outside the gene matches. CDR3 amino acids: CASSPPTSGIESEQFF. CDR3 sequence (DNA): TGTGCCAGCTCACCACCTACTAGCGGGATAGAGTCGGAGCAGTTCTTC.

The chain couples TRBV21-1 to TRBJ2-4; TRBD1, the table's D call, lacks a check against the DNA. TRBV21-1 is tagged as a pseudogene. The CDR3 is 15 residues long. CDR3 loop: CASSKEGHKGNIQYF. CDR3 nucleotide sequence: TGTGCCAGCAGCAAAGAGGGACACAAGGGGAACATTCAGTACTTC.

The CDR3 loop is CASRIHMNIQYF. CDR3 bases: TGTGCCAGCAGGATACATATGAACATTCAGTACTTC. V usage is TRBV2 and J usage is TRBJ2-4; D gene uncertain. The CDR3 runs to 12 residues. V was trimmed by 6 bases and J by 7 bases, leaving 10 bases between them. CDR1 SNHLY and CDR2 FYNNEI come from the germline V gene. The full variable domain, rest sourced from reference TRBV2 and TRBJ2-4, is EPEVTQTPSHQVTQMGQEVILRCVPISNHLYFYWYRQILGQKVEFLVSFYNNEISEKSEIFDDQFSVERPDGSNFTLKIRSTKLEDSAMYFCASRIHMNIQYFGAGTRLSVL.